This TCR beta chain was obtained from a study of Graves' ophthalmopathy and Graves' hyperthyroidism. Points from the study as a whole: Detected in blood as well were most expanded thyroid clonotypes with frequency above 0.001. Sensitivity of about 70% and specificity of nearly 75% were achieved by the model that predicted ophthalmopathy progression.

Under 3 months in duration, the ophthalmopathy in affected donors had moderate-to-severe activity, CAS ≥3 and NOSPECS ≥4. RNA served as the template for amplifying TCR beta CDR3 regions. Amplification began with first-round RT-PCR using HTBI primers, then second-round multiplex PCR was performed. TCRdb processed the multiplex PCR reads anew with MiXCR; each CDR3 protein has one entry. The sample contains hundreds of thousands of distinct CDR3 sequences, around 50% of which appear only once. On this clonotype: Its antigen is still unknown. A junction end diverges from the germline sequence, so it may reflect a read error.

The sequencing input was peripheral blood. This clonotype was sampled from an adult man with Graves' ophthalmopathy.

The CDR3 DNA follows: TGTGCCAGCAGCCAACTACCCGGGACTGAAGCTTTCTTT. This sequence encodes CASSQLPGTEAFF. V gene TRBV10-2 combines with J gene TRBJ1-1; no reliable D call. The germline gives CDR1 WSHSY, CDR2 SAAADI. The CDR3 is 13 amino acids.